This T cell receptor beta chain was recovered during a study of blood T cell repertoires in COVID-19. Study context: The United States, Italy and Spain provided the acute and convalescent COVID-19 samples. Sample material is recorded as cDNA or gDNA derived from T cells, B-cell-depleted T cells, or PBMCs.

Original methodology: Researchers report that nucleated cell counts were estimated from reference gene primer amplification. Sequencing used immunoSEQ multiplex PCR; TCRdb keeps in-frame clones, though not all of them. That table gives V, J and clone size, and the DNA gave D and trimming. This sample carries roughly 230,000 clones, 83% of them seen once, and the ten largest clones take about 9%. CDR3 length: 14 amino acids. Germline V gives CDR1 MNHNY, CDR2 SVGAGI (reference sequence). V was trimmed by 6 bases and J by 0 bases, leaving 11 bases between them. The source material was peripheral blood. The chain carries TRBV6-6 and TRBJ1-1; the D is unclear. The clonotype comes from a man aged 40-50 years with active or convalescent COVID-19. The CDR3 DNA sequence: TGTGCCAGCAGCCCCGGTATTATGAACACTGAAGCTTTCTTT. The encoded protein is CASSPGIMNTEAFF.